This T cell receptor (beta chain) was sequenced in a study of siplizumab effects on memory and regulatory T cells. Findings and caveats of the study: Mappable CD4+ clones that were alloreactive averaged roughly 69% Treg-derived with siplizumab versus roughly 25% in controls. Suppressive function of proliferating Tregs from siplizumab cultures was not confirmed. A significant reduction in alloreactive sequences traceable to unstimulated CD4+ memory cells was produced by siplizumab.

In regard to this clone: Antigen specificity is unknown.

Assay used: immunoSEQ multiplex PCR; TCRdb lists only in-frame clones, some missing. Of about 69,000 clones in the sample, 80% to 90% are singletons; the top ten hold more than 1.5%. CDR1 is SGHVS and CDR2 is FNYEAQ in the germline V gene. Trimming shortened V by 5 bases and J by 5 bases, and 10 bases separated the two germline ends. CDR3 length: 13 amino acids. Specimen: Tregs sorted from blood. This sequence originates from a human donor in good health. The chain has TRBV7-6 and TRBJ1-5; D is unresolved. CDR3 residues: CASSGDNYQPQHF. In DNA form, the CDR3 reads TGTGCCAGCAGCGGAGACAATTATCAGCCCCAGCATTTT.